The rows below give T cell receptor beta chains drawn from one sample of a study of tumor-infiltrating lymphocytes in oesophageal squamous cell carcinoma. TCRdb fed the PCR reads into MiXCR, producing one record per CDR3 protein. The data hold more than 9,500 distinct CDR3 sequences, with 50% to 60% observed a single time. Material: esophageal tumor tissue. These receptors were obtained from a female donor with esophageal squamous cell carcinoma. CDR3s include the opening cysteine and the closing phenylalanine or tryptophan. The order of the fields is V gene, clone size, J gene, D gene, CDR3 DNA, CDR3 protein. D genes are given only for firm matches. Clone size appears in some rows only: once, few, many, or a class for an expanded clone.

V gene: TRBV7-2; clone size: .; J gene: TRBJ2-1; D gene: TRBD2; CDR3 DNA: TGTGCCAGCAGCTTAGTAGCGGGAGGCTTTTACAATGAGCAGTTCTTC; CDR3 protein: CASSLVAGGFYNEQFF
V gene: TRBV7-2; clone size: .; J gene: TRBJ2-3; D gene: .; CDR3 DNA: TGTGCCAGCAGCCCGTACAGGGACGATACGCAGTATTTT; CDR3 protein: CASSPYRDDTQYF
V gene: TRBV7-2; clone size: .; J gene: TRBJ2-7; D gene: TRBD2; CDR3 DNA: TGTGCCAGCAGCTCACAGAGCGGGATGTACTCCTACGAGCAGTACTTC; CDR3 protein: CASSSQSGMYSYEQYF
V gene: TRBV7-2; clone size: .; J gene: TRBJ2-5; D gene: TRBD2; CDR3 DNA: TGTGCCAGCCTGGGGGCAAGTACTAGCGGGAGTGGTGAGCAGTACTTC; CDR3 protein: CASLGASTSGSGEQYF
V gene: TRBV7-6; clone size: .; J gene: TRBJ1-3; D gene: .; CDR3 DNA: TGTGCCAGCAGCTTATCTACGACTGGAAACACCATATATTTT; CDR3 protein: CASSLSTTGNTIYF
V gene: TRBV11-2; clone size: .; J gene: TRBJ2-3; D gene: .; CDR3 DNA: TGTGCCAGCAGCCCCAATGAGCGAGATACGCAGTATTTT; CDR3 protein: CASSPNERDTQYF
V gene: TRBV28; clone size: many; J gene: TRBJ2-5; D gene: TRBD1; CDR3 DNA: TGTGCCAGCAGTTCGACAGGGGGTGGGCAAGAGACCCAGTACTTC; CDR3 protein: CASSSTGGGQETQYF
V gene: TRBV7-3; clone size: few; J gene: TRBJ1-5; D gene: .; CDR3 DNA: TGTGCCAGCAGCCCCCGACACAGGAGATATCAGCCCCAGCATTTT; CDR3 protein: CASSPRHRRYQPQHF
V gene: TRBV7-6; clone size: .; J gene: TRBJ2-1; D gene: .; CDR3 DNA: TGTAGCTCAGTCCGGGGGCTATCCTACAATGAGCAGTTCTTC; CDR3 protein: CSSVRGLSYNEQFF
V gene: TRBV7-2; clone size: .; J gene: TRBJ2-1; D gene: .; CDR3 DNA: TGTGCCAGCAGCTTAGCGGCGAGAAGGCTGGGGAATGAGCAGTTCTTC; CDR3 protein: CASSLAARRLGNEQFF
V gene: TRBV9; clone size: few; J gene: TRBJ1-6; D gene: .; CDR3 DNA: TGTGCCAGCAGCGTAGTAGGCAGGGGTTCACCCCTCCACTTT; CDR3 protein: CASSVVGRGSPLHF
V gene: TRBV14; clone size: many; J gene: TRBJ2-3; D gene: .; CDR3 DNA: TGTGCCAGCAGCCAAGTTTACGGTAACACAGATACGCAGTATTTT; CDR3 protein: CASSQVYGNTDTQYF
V gene: TRBV9; clone size: few; J gene: TRBJ2-1; D gene: .; CDR3 DNA: TGTGCCAGCAGCGTATCGGTTAATGAGGACTCAGAGCAGTTCTTC; CDR3 protein: CASSVSVNEDSEQFF
V gene: TRBV7-6; clone size: .; J gene: TRBJ2-6; D gene: .; CDR3 DNA: TGTGCCAGCAGCTTCTCGTCTGGGGCCAACGTCCTGACTTTC; CDR3 protein: CASSFSSGANVLTF
V gene: TRBV7-2; clone size: few; J gene: TRBJ2-1; D gene: TRBD2; CDR3 DNA: TGTGCCAGCAGCTCTAGCGGGGGGGCCACCTACAATGAGCAGTTCTTC; CDR3 protein: CASSSSGGATYNEQFF
V gene: TRBV27; clone size: .; J gene: TRBJ2-7; D gene: .; CDR3 DNA: TGTGCCAGCAGTTCCGGGGGAGCTAAATACGAGCAGTACTTC; CDR3 protein: CASSSGGAKYEQYF
V gene: TRBV7-6; clone size: .; J gene: TRBJ1-1; D gene: TRBD1; CDR3 DNA: TGTGCCAGCAGAAAGGGGGCTAACACTGAAGCTTTCTTT; CDR3 protein: CASRKGANTEAFF
V gene: TRBV18; clone size: .; J gene: TRBJ1-2; D gene: TRBD1; CDR3 DNA: TGTGCCAGCTCACCAGTGGGGACAGGCGCTAACTATGGCTACACCTTC; CDR3 protein: CASSPVGTGANYGYTF
V gene: TRBV5-1; clone size: .; J gene: TRBJ2-2; D gene: TRBD1; CDR3 DNA: TGCGCCAGCAGGCTCGACAGGGGACGGCTGTTTTTT; CDR3 protein: CASRLDRGRLFF
V gene: TRBV7-3; clone size: few; J gene: TRBJ2-1; D gene: .; CDR3 DNA: TGTGCCAGCAGCTTATCGGTGGACAATGAGCAGTTCTTC; CDR3 protein: CASSLSVDNEQFF
V gene: TRBV7-2; clone size: many; J gene: TRBJ1-5; D gene: .; CDR3 DNA: TGTGCCAGCAGCCATGACAGAAATCAGCCCCAGCATTTT; CDR3 protein: CASSHDRNQPQHF
V gene: TRBV7-8; clone size: .; J gene: TRBJ2-1; D gene: .; CDR3 DNA: TGTGCCAGCAGCTTAGCGACTAGTACCGTCTCCTACAATGAGCAGTTCTTC; CDR3 protein: CASSLATSTVSYNEQFF
V gene: TRBV28; clone size: few; J gene: TRBJ1-1; D gene: TRBD1; CDR3 DNA: TGTGCCAGCAACTCGGGACAGGGGTATCTTTGGGCTTTCTTT; CDR3 protein: CASNSGQGYLWAFF
V gene: TRBV5-1; clone size: many; J gene: TRBJ2-3; D gene: .; CDR3 DNA: TGCGCCAGCAGCTTGGTTCCCACAGATACGCAGTATTTT; CDR3 protein: CASSLVPTDTQYF
V gene: TRBV15; clone size: .; J gene: TRBJ2-5; D gene: TRBD1; CDR3 DNA: TGTGCCACCAGCATCACAGGGGGGGAGACCCAGTACTTC; CDR3 protein: CATSITGGETQYF
V gene: TRBV7-9; clone size: .; J gene: TRBJ1-5; D gene: .; CDR3 DNA: TGTGCCAGCAGCTTAGAGGGGGGTTTGGGGGCCGTCGATCAGCCCCAGCATTTT; CDR3 protein: CASSLEGGLGAVDQPQHF
V gene: TRBV7-6; clone size: .; J gene: TRBJ2-5; D gene: .; CDR3 DNA: TGTGCTAGCAGCTCCCGCGGTAGCCCACCCGAGACCCAGTACTTC; CDR3 protein: CASSSRGSPPETQYF
V gene: TRBV7-2; clone size: .; J gene: TRBJ2-1; D gene: .; CDR3 DNA: TGTGCCAGCAGCTCAAACCCCGACAGTCCCTCCTACAATGAGCAGTTCTTC; CDR3 protein: CASSSNPDSPSYNEQFF
V gene: TRBV12-3/TRBV12-4; clone size: many; J gene: TRBJ2-1; D gene: .; CDR3 DNA: TGTGCCAGCAGTCCCCCTAGCGACCCCTACAATGAGCAGTTCTTC; CDR3 protein: CASSPPSDPYNEQFF
V gene: TRBV7-6; clone size: .; J gene: TRBJ2-7; D gene: .; CDR3 DNA: TGTGCTAGCAGCTTAGTAGGACAAGGGGAGCAGTACTTC; CDR3 protein: CASSLVGQGEQYF
V gene: TRBV5-1; clone size: few; J gene: TRBJ2-1; D gene: TRBD2; CDR3 DNA: TGCGCCAGCAGCTTGGGACTAGCGGGGGTGGATGAGCAGTTCTTC; CDR3 protein: CASSLGLAGVDEQFF
V gene: TRBV7-9; clone size: few; J gene: TRBJ2-1; D gene: TRBD2; CDR3 DNA: TGTGCCAGCGCCCCGGATAGCGGGGGGGGAAACAATGAGCAGTTCTTC; CDR3 protein: CASAPDSGGGNNEQFF